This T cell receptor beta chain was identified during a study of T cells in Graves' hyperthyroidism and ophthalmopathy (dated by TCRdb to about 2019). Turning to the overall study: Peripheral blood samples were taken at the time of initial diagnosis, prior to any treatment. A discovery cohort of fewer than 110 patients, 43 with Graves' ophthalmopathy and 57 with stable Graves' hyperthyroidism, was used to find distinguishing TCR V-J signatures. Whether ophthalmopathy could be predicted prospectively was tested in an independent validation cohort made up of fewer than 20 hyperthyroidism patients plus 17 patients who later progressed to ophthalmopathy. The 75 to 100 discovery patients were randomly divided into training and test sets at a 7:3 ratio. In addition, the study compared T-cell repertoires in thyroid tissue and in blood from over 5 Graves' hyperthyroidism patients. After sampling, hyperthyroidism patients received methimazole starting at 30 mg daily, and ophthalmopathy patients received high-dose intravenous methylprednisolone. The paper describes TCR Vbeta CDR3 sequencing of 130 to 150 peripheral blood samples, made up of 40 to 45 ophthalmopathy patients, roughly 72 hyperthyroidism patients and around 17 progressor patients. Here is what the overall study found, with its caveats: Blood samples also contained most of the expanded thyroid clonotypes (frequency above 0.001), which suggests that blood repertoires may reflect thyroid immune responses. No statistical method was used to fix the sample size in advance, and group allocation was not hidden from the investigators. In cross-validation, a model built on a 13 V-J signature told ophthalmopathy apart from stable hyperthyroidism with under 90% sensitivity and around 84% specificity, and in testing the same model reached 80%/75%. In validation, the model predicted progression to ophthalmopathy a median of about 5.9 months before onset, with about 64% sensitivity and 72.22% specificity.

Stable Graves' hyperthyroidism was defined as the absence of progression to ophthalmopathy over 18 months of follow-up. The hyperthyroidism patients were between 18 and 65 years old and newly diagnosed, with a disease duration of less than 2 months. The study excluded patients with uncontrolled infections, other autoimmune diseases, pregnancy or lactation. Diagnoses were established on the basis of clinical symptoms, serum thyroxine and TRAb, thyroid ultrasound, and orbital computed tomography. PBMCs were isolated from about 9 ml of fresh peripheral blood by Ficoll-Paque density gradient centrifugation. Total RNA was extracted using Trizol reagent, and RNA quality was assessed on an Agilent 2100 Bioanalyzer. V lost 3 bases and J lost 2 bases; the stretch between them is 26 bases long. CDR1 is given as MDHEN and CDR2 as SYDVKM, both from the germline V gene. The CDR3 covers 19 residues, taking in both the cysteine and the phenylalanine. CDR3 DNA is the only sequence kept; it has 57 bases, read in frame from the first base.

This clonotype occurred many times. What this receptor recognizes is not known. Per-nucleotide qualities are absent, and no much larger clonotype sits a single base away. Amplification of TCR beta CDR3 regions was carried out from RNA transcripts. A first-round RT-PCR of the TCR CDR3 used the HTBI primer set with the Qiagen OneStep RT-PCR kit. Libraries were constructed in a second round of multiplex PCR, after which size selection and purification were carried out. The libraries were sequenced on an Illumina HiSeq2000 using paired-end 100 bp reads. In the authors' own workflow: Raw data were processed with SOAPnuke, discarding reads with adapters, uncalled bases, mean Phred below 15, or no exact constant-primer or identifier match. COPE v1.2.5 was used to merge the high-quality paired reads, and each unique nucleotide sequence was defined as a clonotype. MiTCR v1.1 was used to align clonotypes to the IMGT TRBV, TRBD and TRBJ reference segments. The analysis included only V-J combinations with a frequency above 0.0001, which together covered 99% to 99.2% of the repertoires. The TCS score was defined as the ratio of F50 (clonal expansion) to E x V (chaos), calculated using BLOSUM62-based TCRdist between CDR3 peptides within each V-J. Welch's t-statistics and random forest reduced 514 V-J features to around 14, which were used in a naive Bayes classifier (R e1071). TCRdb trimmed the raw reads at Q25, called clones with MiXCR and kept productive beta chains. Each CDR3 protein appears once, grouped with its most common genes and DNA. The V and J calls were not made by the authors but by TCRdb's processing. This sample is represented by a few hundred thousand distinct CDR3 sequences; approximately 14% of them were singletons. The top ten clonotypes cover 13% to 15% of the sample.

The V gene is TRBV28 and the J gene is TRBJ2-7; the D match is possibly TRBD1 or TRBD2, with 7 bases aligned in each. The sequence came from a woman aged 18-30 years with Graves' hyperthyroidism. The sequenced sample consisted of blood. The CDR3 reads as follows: CASSFLGQGGMRAPYEQYF. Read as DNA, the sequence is TGTGCCAGCAGTTTCCTCGGTCAGGGGGGGATGAGGGCCCCCTACGAGCAGTACTTC.